This T cell receptor (beta chain) is drawn from a study of cytomegalovirus exposure and HLA in healthy donors. Overall study context: In a previous analysis, 110 million or so unique TCR beta sequences were found from 150 million to 200 million T cells. Overall study results and limits: In an earlier analysis, in 620 or so donors, most V segments appeared productive either ~87% or ~30% of the time.

The V gene end was trimmed by 6 bases and the J gene end by 6 bases; junction bases not matched to a gene: 5. The CDR3 is 12 residues long. Germline V gene sequence: CDR1 SQVTM, CDR2 ANQGSEA. Researchers ran the PCR with 60 Vbeta and 13 Jbeta primers. Assay used: immunoSEQ multiplex PCR; TCRdb lists only in-frame clones, some missing. This table holds some 140,000 clones, 75% to 90% found once. A word on this clone: Its antigen is unknown.

The chain recombines TRBV29-1 with TRBJ1-5; TRBD1 agrees at 7 bases. This receptor was obtained from a woman aged 30 to 39 in good health and CMV-seropositive. The specimen was PBMCs. CDR3 protein: CSVQGWCQPQHF. The CDR3 nucleotides read TGCAGCGTACAGGGGTGGTGTCAGCCCCAGCATTTT.